Listed here is a single T cell receptor (beta chain). Its specificity is unknown. Germline lookup yields CDR1 LNHDA and CDR2 SQIVND (reference sequence). The CDR3 sequence is 14 residues long. V shed 6 bases and J shed 4 bases, with 13 bases lying between them. These data belong to a study of T cell responses to AZD1222 COVID-19 vaccine. On the study more broadly: Second doses that came at about 4 or about 12 weeks were put together.

Study-wide results and limits: Spike-specific TCR breadth and depth grew following two AZD1222 doses. Unmutated variant regions reportedly attract nearly half of all spike-specific TCRs.

Profiling relied on immunoSEQ multiplex PCR, and the TCRdb table lists in-frame clones only, not all of them. The sample consists of about 110,000 clones, 80% to 90% of them appearing once. The source of this sequence is an adult in good health. Sequencing was performed on peripheral blood, taken on day 0 of AZD1222 vaccination. V and J are TRBV19 and TRBJ1-5, with D hard to call. DNA for the CDR3: TGTGCCAGTAGCCCCCCACGGACTAATCAGCCCCAGCATTTT. Residues: CASSPPRTNQPQHF.